A single sample is the source of the 5 T cell receptor beta chains below, sequenced in a study of tumour-infiltrating T cells in Burkitt lymphoma. The method was immunoSEQ multiplex PCR; TCRdb's version includes in-frame clones alone and lacks a portion of them. This table holds about 14,000 clones, 30% found once. Sequenced material: tumor tissue. The receptors were gathered from a human donor with diffuse large B-cell lymphoma.

This clone ranks as medium-sized. This chain connects TRBV30 to TRBJ2-5; TRBD2 is a possible D gene (6 bases). The CDR3 has 15 amino acids. Germline assignment: CDR1 GTSNPN and CDR2 SVGIG (reference sequence). V lost 3 bases and J 2 bases, leaving 16 bases between the germline ends. CDR3 region: CAWRPGAREQETQYF. CDR3 in DNA: TGTGCCTGGAGACCGGGAGCAAGGGAACAAGAGACCCAGTACTTC.

The chain recombines TRBV19 with TRBJ2-3; 8 bases align to TRBD1. CDR3 length: 15 amino acids. After removal of 6 bases from V and 0 bases from J, the junction contained 5 bases not matched to a gene. CDR1 is LNHDA, CDR2 SQIVND, per germline (reference sequence). The CDR3 DNA sequence: TGTGCCAGTAGCCCGACAGGGGCTAGCACAGATACGCAGTATTTT. Protein: CASSPTGASTDTQYF.

The CDR3 DNA reads as TGTGCCAGTAGTATATGGTCAGGGATGAACACTGAAGCTTTCTTT. It codes for CASSIWSGMNTEAFF. The V call is TRBV19, the J call TRBJ1-1; maybe TRBD1 (5 bases). The CDR3 loop spans 15 amino acids. From germline, CDR1 is LNHDA and CDR2 SQIVND (reference sequence). V dropped 2 bases and J dropped 0 bases, with 10 bases sitting between them.

The gene calls are TRBV10-3 and TRBJ2-7; perhaps TRBD1 as D (6 bases). The germline gives CDR1 ENHRY, CDR2 SYGVKD. Trimming shortened V by 0 bases and J by 3 bases, and 9 bases separated the two germline ends. The CDR3 contains 14 residues. CDR3 amino acids: CAISESRDNYEQYF. The CDR3 DNA sequence: TGTGCCATCAGTGAGTCGAGGGACAACTACGAGCAGTACTTC.

By sample fraction, this clone is large (0.1 to 1%). The J gene is TRBJ2-4, the V gene TRBV19; 11 bases fit TRBD2. Losses at the gene ends were 7 bases for V and 5 bases for J; bases not matched to a gene: 7. The V gene's germline CDR1 is LNHDA and CDR2 SQIVND (reference sequence). The CDR3 runs 15 residues. DNA of the CDR3: TGTGCCAGTACTGTCGAGGGACTAGCGGAAAACATTCAGTACTTC. Amino acid sequence: CASTVEGLAENIQYF.